This TCR beta chain was documented in a study of shared clonotypes between healthy human individuals. Sequencing was performed with immunoSEQ multiplex PCR; in TCRdb, only in-frame clones are kept and a portion is missing. The table shows around 88,000 clones, with 60% to 70% occurring only once. Germline lookup yields CDR1 MNHEY and CDR2 SVGAGI. Trimming at V came to 3 bases and at J to 1 base, leaving 1 base not matched to a gene. This CDR3 comprises 15 residues. The sample holds many counts of this clone. The sequence derives from a man aged 30 to 39 in good health. The J gene is TRBJ1-5, the V gene TRBV6-5, with 9 bases aligning to TRBD1. The specimen sequenced was memory CD8+ T cells sorted from blood. Subset meaning: CD45RO+ cells pooled with CCR7-negative TemRA cells. CDR3 DNA: TGTGCCAGCAGTTATGGACAGGGGAGCAATCAGCCCCAGCATTTT. Translating it yields CASSYGQGSNQPQHF.